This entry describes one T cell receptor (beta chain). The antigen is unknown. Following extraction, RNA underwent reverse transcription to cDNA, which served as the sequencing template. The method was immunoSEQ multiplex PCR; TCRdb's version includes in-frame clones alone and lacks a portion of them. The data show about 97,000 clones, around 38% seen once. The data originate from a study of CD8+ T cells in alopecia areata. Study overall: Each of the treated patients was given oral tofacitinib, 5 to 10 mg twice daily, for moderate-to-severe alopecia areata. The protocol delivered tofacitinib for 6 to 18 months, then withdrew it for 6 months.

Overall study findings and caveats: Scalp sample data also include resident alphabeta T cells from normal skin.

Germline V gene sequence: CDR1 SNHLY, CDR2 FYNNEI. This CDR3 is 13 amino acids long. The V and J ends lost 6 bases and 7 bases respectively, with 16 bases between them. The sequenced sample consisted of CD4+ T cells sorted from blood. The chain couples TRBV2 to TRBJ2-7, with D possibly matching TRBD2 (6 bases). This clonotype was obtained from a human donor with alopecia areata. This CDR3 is CASRREPESEQYF. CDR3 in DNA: TGTGCCAGCAGACGGGAGCCCGAGTCGGAGCAGTACTTC.